The clone carrying this TCR beta chain was picked up one time. The sample originates from a study of shared clonotypes between healthy human individuals. Study background: The composition of the donors was two women and a few men aged 18 to 49. Per donor, CD8 memory used one plate, CD8 naive used two, CD4 memory used three and CD4 naive used three.

Genomic DNA of every subset was divided equally among multiple immunoSEQ plates. Per sorted-subset replicate PCR, input was 200 to 250 ng DNA, representing about 29,000 T cell genomes. The assay was immunoSEQ multiplex PCR, and TCRdb's table has in-frame clones only and misses some. The data contain some 600,000 clones, 96% of them singletons. The length of the CDR3 is 15 residues. Germline CDR1 is SGHDN and CDR2 is FVKESK. The V gene lost 0 bases and the J gene lost 3 bases, with 8 bases spanning the gap. CD45RO negativity and positive selection for CCR7 defined naive CD8 cells, a population that excluded terminally differentiated effector memory CD45RA+ cells.

This TCR derives from a woman younger than 45 in good health. V usage is TRBV14 and J usage is TRBJ2-2; D is uncertain. The material sequenced was naive CD8+ T cells sorted from blood. CDR3 coding DNA: TGTGCCAGCAGCCAAGATTTGACCGACACCGGGGAGCTGTTTTTT. This encodes CASSQDLTDTGELFF.